These T cell receptor beta chains were read from a single sample in a study of blood T cell repertoires in COVID-19. Method: immunoSEQ multiplex PCR; TCRdb's copy keeps in-frame clones and lacks some. The table lists some 320,000 clones, more than 75% of them singletons. Sequenced sample: PBMCs or T cells enriched from blood (not recorded which). These receptors came from a man aged 60 to 75 who had recovered from COVID-19. CDR3s include the opening cysteine and the closing phenylalanine or tryptophan. D genes are given only for firm matches. Not every row has a clone size; where given, it reads once, few, many or a size class.

V: TRBV30; size: NA; J: TRBJ1-2; D: NA; CDR3: CAWSSPPGGYTF; DNA: TGTGCCTGGAGTTCGCCTCCCGGGGGCTACACCTTC
V: TRBV7-9; size: NA; J: TRBJ2-3; D: TRBD2; CDR3: CASSPGWEAGPTDTQYF; DNA: TGTGCCAGCAGCCCCGGGTGGGAAGCGGGGCCCACAGATACGCAGTATTTT
V: TRBV11-3; size: NA; J: TRBJ2-3; D: NA; CDR3: CASSIQGSTDTQYF; DNA: TGTGCCAGCAGCATTCAGGGAAGCACAGATACGCAGTATTTT
V: TRBV15; size: NA; J: TRBJ2-7; D: NA; CDR3: CATSSTTRSYEQYF; DNA: TGTGCCACCAGCAGTACTACCCGGTCCTACGAGCAGTACTTC
V: TRBV7-2; size: once; J: TRBJ1-2; D: NA; CDR3: CASSWGGTRYGYTF; DNA: TGTGCCAGCAGCTGGGGGGGAACACGCTATGGCTACACCTTC
V: TRBV14; size: NA; J: TRBJ2-7; D: TRBD1; CDR3: CASSQDVHAGGGYEQYF; DNA: TGTGCCAGCAGCCAAGATGTTCACGCAGGGGGTGGCTACGAGCAGTACTTC
V: TRBV5-4; size: NA; J: TRBJ1-6; D: TRBD1; CDR3: CASSPGTVNSPLHF; DNA: TGTGCCAGCAGTCCCGGGACAGTTAATTCACCCCTCCACTTT
V: TRBV6-5; size: NA; J: TRBJ1-2; D: NA; CDR3: CASRNTHGYTF; DNA: TGTGCCAGCCGAAACACACATGGCTACACCTTC
V: TRBV27; size: NA; J: TRBJ2-1; D: TRBD2; CDR3: CASSLRGGPINEQFF; DNA: TGTGCCAGCAGTTTACGGGGGGGGCCAATAAATGAGCAGTTCTTC
V: TRBV6-5; size: NA; J: TRBJ1-2; D: TRBD1; CDR3: CASSYRDRGYGYTF; DNA: TGTGCCAGCAGTTACAGGGACAGGGGTTATGGCTACACCTTC
V: TRBV6-5; size: NA; J: TRBJ2-4; D: TRBD2; CDR3: CASRGAGENIQYF; DNA: TGTGCCAGCAGGGGAGCGGGAGAAAACATTCAGTACTTC
V: TRBV4-2; size: NA; J: TRBJ1-4; D: NA; CDR3: CASSQDFGGTNEKLFF; DNA: TGTGCCAGCAGCCAAGATTTCGGGGGTACTAATGAAAAACTGTTTTTT
V: TRBV30; size: NA; J: TRBJ1-1; D: NA; CDR3: CAWSLGVMNTEAFF; DNA: TGTGCCTGGAGCCTAGGAGTCATGAACACTGAAGCTTTCTTT
V: TRBV5-1; size: NA; J: TRBJ1-1; D: NA; CDR3: CASRVDRLNTEAFF; DNA: TGCGCCAGCAGGGTAGACAGATTGAACACTGAAGCTTTCTTT
V: TRBV3-1/TRBV3-2; size: once; J: TRBJ2-3; D: NA; CDR3: CASSQDLSGTSTDTQYF; DNA: TGTGCCAGCAGCCAAGATCTATCGGGAACGAGCACAGATACGCAGTATTTT
V: TRBV9; size: NA; J: TRBJ1-1; D: NA; CDR3: CASSVVGGDEAFF; DNA: TGTGCCAGCAGCGTAGTAGGGGGGGATGAAGCTTTCTTT
V: TRBV5-1; size: once; J: TRBJ1-1; D: TRBD1; CDR3: CASSLDRGNEAFF; DNA: TGCGCCAGCAGCTTGGACAGGGGGAATGAAGCTTTCTTT
V: TRBV3-1/TRBV3-2; size: NA; J: TRBJ1-6; D: NA; CDR3: CASASADRSSYNSPLHF; DNA: TGTGCCAGCGCCTCTGCTGATAGGAGCTCCTATAATTCACCCCTCCACTTT
V: TRBV4-1; size: NA; J: TRBJ1-1; D: NA; CDR3: CASNQVRGRYTEAFF; DNA: TGCGCCAGCAACCAAGTGCGGGGCCGGTACACTGAAGCTTTCTTT
V: TRBV5-8; size: NA; J: TRBJ1-4; D: NA; CDR3: CASSGIQDSFFNEKLFF; DNA: TGTGCCAGCAGTGGGATTCAGGACAGCTTCTTTAATGAAAAACTGTTTTTT
V: TRBV3-1/TRBV3-2; size: NA; J: TRBJ1-5; D: NA; CDR3: CASSQPLPVGGNQPQHF; DNA: TGTGCCAGCAGCCAACCTCTCCCGGTGGGCGGCAATCAGCCCCAGCATTTT
V: TRBV18; size: once; J: TRBJ1-1; D: NA; CDR3: CASSPLPRSDTEAFF; DNA: TGTGCCAGCTCACCCCTCCCCAGGTCGGACACTGAAGCTTTCTTT
V: TRBV6-6; size: once; J: TRBJ2-3; D: NA; CDR3: CASTLSSTDTQYF; DNA: TGTGCCAGCACCCTTTCTAGCACAGATACGCAGTATTTT
V: TRBV11-3; size: NA; J: TRBJ1-4; D: NA; CDR3: CASRQSRGRLFF; DNA: TGTGCCAGCAGACAGAGCCGTGGTAGACTGTTTTTT
V: TRBV7-9; size: NA; J: TRBJ1-1; D: TRBD1; CDR3: CASSPRTGTTEAFF; DNA: TGTGCCAGCAGCCCTCGGACAGGGACCACTGAAGCTTTCTTT
V: TRBV7-9; size: NA; J: TRBJ2-6; D: TRBD1; CDR3: CASSLAGTGVSGANVLTF; DNA: TGTGCCAGCAGCTTAGCGGGGACAGGGGTCTCCGGGGCCAACGTCCTGACTTTC
V: TRBV18; size: NA; J: TRBJ2-1; D: NA; CDR3: CASSTVSAHDRNEQFF; DNA: TGTGCCAGCTCGACTGTCTCGGCCCATGATCGCAATGAGCAGTTCTTC
V: TRBV14; size: NA; J: TRBJ1-2; D: NA; CDR3: CASSPQAFSRGVVYGYTF; DNA: TGTGCCAGCAGCCCCCAAGCCTTCTCGCGGGGTGTGGTCTATGGCTACACCTTC
V: TRBV27; size: NA; J: TRBJ1-5; D: TRBD1; CDR3: CASSSGGENQPQHF; DNA: TGTGCCAGCAGTTCAGGGGGCGAGAATCAGCCCCAGCATTTT
V: TRBV2; size: NA; J: TRBJ1-2; D: NA; CDR3: CASTVGNAGSHGYTF; DNA: TGTGCCAGCACCGTAGGGAACGCGGGGAGCCATGGCTACACCTTC
V: TRBV11-2; size: NA; J: TRBJ2-7; D: TRBD2; CDR3: CASSSQRGYEQYF; DNA: TGTGCCAGCAGCTCTCAGCGGGGGTACGAGCAGTACTTC
V: TRBV30; size: NA; J: TRBJ2-3; D: TRBD2; CDR3: CAWSSGGWGDTQYF; DNA: TGTGCCTGGAGTTCGGGAGGGTGGGGGGATACGCAGTATTTT
V: TRBV5-1; size: NA; J: TRBJ2-1; D: NA; CDR3: CASSLDAGWDYNEQFF; DNA: TGCGCCAGCAGCTTGGACGCGGGATGGGATTACAATGAGCAGTTCTTC
V: TRBV18; size: NA; J: TRBJ1-5; D: TRBD1; CDR3: CASSPKTGRNQPQHF; DNA: TGTGCCAGCTCACCGAAGACAGGGAGGAATCAGCCCCAGCATTTT
V: TRBV7-2; size: NA; J: TRBJ2-5; D: TRBD1; CDR3: CASSPDRGRGQETQYF; DNA: TGTGCCAGCAGCCCCGACAGGGGTAGAGGGCAAGAGACCCAGTACTTC
V: TRBV6-5; size: NA; J: TRBJ1-6; D: NA; CDR3: CASSYGLGAGNSPLHF; DNA: TGTGCCAGCAGTTACGGGTTGGGCGCTGGGAATTCACCCCTCCACTTT
V: TRBV7-2; size: NA; J: TRBJ2-3; D: TRBD2; CDR3: CASSDGLAGNTDTQYF; DNA: TGTGCCAGCAGCGACGGACTAGCGGGGAACACAGATACGCAGTATTTT
V: TRBV30; size: NA; J: TRBJ1-2; D: NA; CDR3: CAWSQVGPQYGYTF; DNA: TGTGCCTGGAGTCAGGTGGGGCCACAATATGGCTACACCTTC
V: TRBV15; size: NA; J: TRBJ1-6; D: TRBD1; CDR3: CATSPQTGAGSPLHF; DNA: TGTGCCACCAGCCCGCAAACAGGGGCGGGTTCACCCCTCCACTTT
V: TRBV19; size: many; J: TRBJ1-5; D: TRBD1; CDR3: CASSFTGQGAQPQHF; DNA: TGTGCCAGCTCTTTTACGGGACAGGGGGCCCAGCCCCAGCATTTT